This T cell receptor beta chain originates from a study of shared clonotypes between healthy human individuals. This CDR3 comprises 15 residues. The germline V gene has CDR1 SGDLS and CDR2 YYNGEE. V was cut by 4 bases and J by 2 bases, with 13 bases left in between. Generated by immunoSEQ multiplex PCR, the TCRdb table keeps only in-frame clones and is missing some. The sample lists about 990,000 clones; about four fifths were seen once. The sequencing sample was made of memory CD4+ T cells from PBMCs. Indicated subset: CD45RA-negative fraction. This chain connects TRBV9 to TRBJ1-3; unclear D gene. This receptor was obtained from a man aged 18 to 30 in good health. Some clones in this sample may be carry-over from other donors' samples. The CDR3 loop is CASSRSGETGNTIYF. The CDR3 nucleotides are TGTGCCAGCAGCAGAAGTGGGGAGACTGGAAACACCATATATTTT. The full variable domain, with the rest looked up from reference TRBV9 and TRBJ1-3, is DSGVTQTPKHLITATGQRVTLRCSPRSGDLSVYWYQQSLDQGLQFLIQYYNGEERAKGNILERFSAQQFPDLHSELNLSSLELGDSALYFCASSRSGETGNTIYFGEGSWLTVV.